This T cell receptor (beta chain) was identified in a study of shared clonotypes between healthy human individuals (dated by TCRdb to 2018 to 2021). In the study overall: Two women and three men aged 18 to 49 years were included in the cohort. For each donor, three plates each were used for CD4 naive and CD4 memory, two plates were used for CD8 naive, and one plate was used for CD8 memory. The study deeply sequenced blood TCR repertoires of 5 or 6 healthy adults to estimate repertoire size and the extent of clonotype sharing between individuals. Different laboratories and diverse techniques were used to prepare libraries and sequence TCR repertoires, to increase sequencing depth and limit assay-specific biases. Leukapheresis yielded between about 0.94 and 8.9 billion PBMCs per donor. The paper's findings and limits, for the study overall: Incomplete sequencing was indicated by rarefaction of sorted-subset datasets, despite the large sequencing depth. Larger estimated clonotype richness was generally found for naive subsets than for memory subsets. Clonotypes shared by all four sorted-subset donors showed higher generation probabilities than non-shared clonotypes. When a few donors were compared, the shared fraction of clonotypes was roughly 5% for naive CD4, around 4% for naive CD8, 2.3% for memory CD4, and 0.4% for memory CD8. Sampling was restricted to blood, and TCR repertoires in tissue are likely to differ from TCR repertoires in blood. Pairwise subsampling led to the expectation that sequencing depth would affect the degree of clonotype sharing among donors. The genetic and exposure-history diversity represented was limited by the small number of donors.

CD8 naive samples were obtained by positive selection for CCR7 among CD45RO-negative cells, yielding a CD45RA+CCR7+ population from which TemRA cells were excluded. Healthy HIV-negative adults with no recently reported acute infections or vaccinations were included as donors. Every donor was a Caucasian adult residing in Nashville, Tennessee, USA. After blood collection by leukapheresis, PBMCs were isolated using Ficoll-Histopaque density gradient centrifugation and then cryopreserved in the vapor phase of liquid nitrogen. Analytical flow cytometry was used to check the purity and quantity of each magnetically sorted T cell population. Genomic DNA was isolated from each sorted fraction and quantified by UV absorbance on a Nanodrop 2000c. TCR CDR3 regions were amplified from genomic DNA by multiplex PCR using the deep immunoSEQ assay. Extracted genomic DNA from each cell subset was spread evenly across all wells of several immunoSEQ 96-well plates, with each plate serving as a replicate. For sorted subsets, each replicate PCR was loaded with approximately 200 ng genomic DNA, equivalent to 25,000 to 35,000 T cell genomes. Purified libraries were measured with a Qubit 3.0 fluorometer, size-checked on a Bioanalyzer 2100, and measured again with the KAPA Library Quantification kit. A separate single-read 150-cycle Illumina NextSeq 550 flow cell was used to sequence each immunoSEQ 96-well plate. Concerning the study's data processing: Because only junctional sequences without quality scores were contained in the immunoSEQ output, filtering matching that applied to full-length reads could not be performed. To assign V/J genes and CDR3, sequences were annotated against IMGT germline references using PyIR, a Python wrapper for IgBLAST v1.9. Reads were filtered out if the reads had weak V/J assignments (E-value above 1e-6), no CDR3, stop codons, out-of-frame junctions, or ambiguous translated residues. V3J clonotypes were defined by identical inferred V gene, J gene, and CDR3 amino acid sequence. To compute the percentage overlap between repertoires, the number of shared unique clonotypes was divided by the size of the smaller repertoire. RTK rarefaction, the Chao1 estimator, and Recon v2.1 estimates of unobserved clonotypes were used to assess repertoire richness. OLGA was used to compute generation probabilities for all TCRbeta clonotypes that the gDNA method yielded from several donors. TCRdb carries this immuneACCESS record with in-frame sequences only. Its versions omit some clonotypes, under half of them owing to an unresolved V gene in the studies checked, with the rest unexplained. V and J calls plus clone size are reproduced from that table; the DNA served to infer D and trimming. Within this sample are about 1.9 million clones, with 80% to 95% of them counted one time only. 1.5% to 2% of the sample is held by the ten biggest clonotypes.

CDR1 and CDR2 (MNHEY, SVGAGI) derive from the germline V gene. From cysteine to phenylalanine, the CDR3 is 12 amino acids long. Only the CDR3 region is kept as DNA, spanning 36 bases read in frame from base 1. For this clone: Its target antigen remains unknown. One end of the junction fails to match germline, which may point to a read error.

This receptor was identified in a man between 18 and 29 years old in good health. Some clones in this sample may be carry-over from other donors' samples. The sequenced sample was naive CD8+ T cells from PBMCs. In light of the paper, this sample's cell subset or site label describes: CD45RA+CCR7+. The sequence is built from TRBV6-5 and TRBJ1-3; no D gene is confidently identified. The CDR3 region has the sequence CASSSDGHTIYF. The DNA sequence reads TGTGCCAGCAGTTCCGATGGACACACCATATATTTT.